This T cell receptor beta chain was recorded in a study of regulatory T cells in long-lasting Graves disease. Time point meaning: newly diagnosed GD, antithyroid drugs for less than 3 months. Following extraction of RNA from PBMCs, that RNA was used to make the TCR library. CDR3 length: 14 amino acids. The V and J ends lost 7 bases and 6 bases, in that order; junction bases with no gene match: 11. CDR1 is SGHRS and CDR2 is YFSETQ in the germline V gene. This clonotype was recorded many times. The antigen is unknown. Findings and limits, study-wide: There was favoring of TRBV28, TRBJ1-2 and TRBJ2-5 in persistent disease.

Investigators prepared the TCR beta libraries by applying iRepertoire HTBI primers and Arm-PCR of CDR3 regions. Under the authors' procedure: Samples jointly harbored 60 to 70 TRBV and about 15 TRBJ segments. MiXCR was run by TCRdb on the multiplex PCR reads, yielding one entry per CDR3 protein. For this entry, the V and J calls and clone size follow TCRdb and not the study's own pipeline. This table has fewer than 550,000 distinct CDR3 sequences, 15% to 20% appearing once. These data also formed part of another study, on T cells in Graves' hyperthyroidism and ophthalmopathy. This second study notes: A first-round RT-PCR of the TCR CDR3 used the HTBI primer set.

This clonotype originated in a woman between 40 and 65 years old with Graves disease. The specimen comprised peripheral blood mononuclear cells (PBMCs), sampled at new diagnosis, from a patient treated with antithyroid drugs. The rearrangement uses TRBV5-1 and TRBJ2-7, with 9 bases matching TRBD1. The CDR3 protein is CASWPGTGTVEQYF. The CDR3 nucleotides read TGCGCCAGCTGGCCGGGGACAGGGACAGTCGAGCAGTACTTC.